The rows below give T cell receptor beta chains drawn from one sample of a study of CD8+ T cells in alopecia areata. The method was immunoSEQ multiplex PCR; TCRdb's version includes in-frame clones alone and lacks a portion of them. This table holds 80,000 or so clones, around 66% found once. The sample was CD8+ T cells sorted from blood, taken at week 24, from a patient treated with tofacitinib. These receptors originate from a human donor with alopecia areata. Each CDR3 is given with its conserved first and last residue. A D gene is named only where the DNA matches it firmly. Size values are once, few and many counts, or a class for expanded clones, and some rows have none.

.,TRBV19,TRBJ1-2,.,TGTGCCAGTAGTACGGAGCCTAGGATGGATGGCTACACCTTC,CASSTEPRMDGYTF
once,TRBV29-1,TRBJ2-2,.,TGCAGCGTTGGGTGGAGGGGGCCCACTTCGAACACCGGGGAGCTGTTTTTT,CSVGWRGPTSNTGELFF
.,TRBV4-1,TRBJ2-2,.,TGTGCCAGCAGCTTGCTAATCCTGGACACCGGGGAGCTGTTTTTT,CASSLLILDTGELFF
.,TRBV5-8,TRBJ1-1,.,TGTGCCAGCAGCTTGGCCGGGCTCTTT,CASSLAGLF
.,TRBV5-1,TRBJ1-4,.,TGCGCCAGCAGCTGGGGAGGCCTTAATGAAAAACTGTTTTTT,CASSWGGLNEKLFF
.,TRBV23-1,TRBJ2-3,.,TGCGCCAGCAAGCCCGAGGACAGTAGCACAGATACGCAGTATTTT,CASKPEDSSTDTQYF
.,TRBV19,TRBJ2-3,TRBD2,TGTGCCAGTAGCTTAGCGGGGGGCAGTGCAGATACGCAGTATTTT,CASSLAGGSADTQYF
.,TRBV29-1,TRBJ2-5,TRBD1,TGCAGCGGAAACAGGGACAGTGAGACCCAGTACTTC,CSGNRDSETQYF
few,TRBV14,TRBJ2-5,.,TGTGCCAGCAGCCAAGATCCGGGGGAGACCCAGTACTTC,CASSQDPGETQYF
.,TRBV4-1,TRBJ2-3,.,TGCGCCAGCAGCCAAGCCACAGATACGCAGTATTTT,CASSQATDTQYF
.,TRBV30,TRBJ2-3,TRBD1,TGTGCCTGGGGACAGGGGGCCGGGACAGATACGCAGTATTTT,CAWGQGAGTDTQYF
.,TRBV29-1,TRBJ1-2,.,TGCAGCGTGGAACAGGGAAACTATGGCTACACCTTC,CSVEQGNYGYTF
.,TRBV7-9,TRBJ2-7,.,TGTGCCAGCAGCTTAAGTGCAGGTTTCGTCGTTTACGAGCAGTACTTC,CASSLSAGFVVYEQYF
.,TRBV7-9,TRBJ1-1,.,TGTGCCAGCAGCTCATGGACCTCTAACACTGAAGCTTTCTTT,CASSSWTSNTEAFF